Below, 14 T cell receptor beta chains from the same sample are listed, as sequenced in a study of blood T cell repertoires in COVID-19. Some clones are missing from TCRdb's copy, which holds only in-frame ones; the method was immunoSEQ multiplex PCR. The sample has fewer than 150,000 clones; roughly 71% are singletons. Sequencing input: peripheral blood. These receptors were taken from an elderly man with acute or convalescent COVID-19.

CDR3: CASSIVSGTDTQYF. CDR3 coding DNA: TGTGCCAGCAGCATCGTAAGCGGTACAGATACGCAGTATTTT. The chain joins TRBV7-9 to TRBJ2-3; D possibly corresponds to TRBD2 (5 bases). V shed 5 bases and J shed 3 bases, with 12 bases lying between them. The CDR3 covers 14 residues. Per the germline V gene, CDR1 is SEHNR and CDR2 is FQNEAQ (reference sequence).

The genes are TRBV21-1 and TRBJ2-3; no DNA check was done on the table's D call, TRBD2. TRBV21-1 is noted as a pseudogene. CDR3 length: 16 residues. CDR3 region: CASSKDGGESTDTQYF. For the CDR3, the DNA is TGTGCCAGCAGCAAAGACGGGGGTGAGAGCACAGATACGCAGTATTTT.

The rearrangement uses TRBV19 and TRBJ2-1; the D gene is possibly TRBD2 (6 bases). Trimming left V 8 bases short and J 4 bases short, with 15 bases between. The CDR3 consists of 14 residues. Per germline, CDR1 LNHDA and CDR2 SQIVND (reference sequence). CDR3: CASSAASVYNEQFF. CDR3 sequence (DNA): TGTGCCAGTTCCGCGGCTAGCGTATACAATGAGCAGTTCTTC.

V gene TRBV18 combines with J gene TRBJ1-1; tentative D call: TRBD1 (5 bases). Germline CDR1 reads KGHSH; CDR2 reads LQKENI. This CDR3 contains 13 residues. V was clipped by 1 base and J by 4 bases, with 7 bases between them. CDR3 coding DNA: TGTGCCAGCTCACCACGGGGGGGCACTGAAGCTTTCTTT. This sequence encodes CASSPRGGTEAFF.

This clone turned up a few times. The chain is built from TRBV19 and TRBJ1-6; 8 bases fit TRBD1. CDR1 and CDR2 (germline): LNHDA, SQIVND (reference sequence). V dropped 4 bases and J dropped 8; count of bases not matched to a gene: 4. This CDR3 is 14 amino acids long. The chain's CDR3 is CASSRDRRYSPLHF. The CDR3 DNA reads as TGTGCCAGTAGTAGGGACAGGAGATATTCACCCCTCCACTTT.

CDR3 residues: CASMITGGAEFQPQHF. The CDR3 nucleotides read TGTGCCAGTATGATAACAGGGGGCGCGGAATTTCAGCCCCAGCATTTT. The chain is built from TRBV19 and TRBJ1-5, with 9 bases identical to TRBD1. Germline CDR1 is LNHDA and CDR2 is SQIVND (reference sequence). This CDR3 contains 16 residues. V shed 7 bases, J shed 6 bases, and the junction held 13 bases outside the gene matches. The variable domain in full, with the rest retrieved from reference TRBV19 and TRBJ1-5, is DGGITQSPKYLFRKEGQNVTLSCEQNLNHDAMYWYRQDPGQGLRLIYYSQIVNDFQKGDIAEGYSVSREKKESFPLTVTSAQKNPTAFYLCASMITGGAEFQPQHFGDGTRLSIL.

The CDR3 DNA reads as TGCGCCAGCAGCTTTCTTCGGACTAGCGGGGGTTCCTACAATGAGCAGTTCTTC. It translates to CASSFLRTSGGSYNEQFF. This chain connects TRBV5-1 to TRBJ2-1, with 13 bases aligning to TRBD2. The CDR3 sequence is 18 residues long. V was clipped by 2 bases and J by 1 base; unmatched bases: 6. Germline CDR1 reads SGHRS; CDR2 reads YFSETQ.

This rearrangement joins TRBV14 to TRBJ2-5; 8 bases are shared with TRBD2. Looked up from germline, CDR1 is SGHDN and CDR2 is FVKESK. This CDR3 spans 15 amino acids. With V trimmed by 3 bases and J by 5 bases, 8 bases remained unmatched. The CDR3 loop is CASSQGLVSGETQYF. The CDR3 DNA reads as TGTGCCAGCAGCCAGGGACTAGTCTCGGGCGAGACCCAGTACTTC.

By share, this clone ranks as medium-sized. V gene TRBV19 combines with J gene TRBJ1-2, with D uncertain. Germline CDR1 is LNHDA and CDR2 is SQIVND (reference sequence). This CDR3 spans 11 amino acids. Trimming shortened V by 9 bases and J by 8 bases, and 13 bases separated the two germline ends. The DNA of the CDR3 is TGTGCCAGCCCAGGATTCAGCGGCTACACCTTC. Translated, it gives CASPGFSGYTF.

The chain carries TRBV7-2 and TRBJ2-5; possible D gene TRBD1, 5 bases. CDR1 SGHTA and CDR2 FQGNSA come from the germline V gene. This CDR3 region has 17 residues. Trimming shortened V by 1 base and J by 5 bases, and 20 bases separated the two germline ends. The DNA for the CDR3 is TGTGCCAGCAGCTTAGTTGTCTTCCAGGGTCGCTGGGAGACCCAGTACTTC. It encodes CASSLVVFQGRWETQYF. The entire variable domain, with the rest obtained from reference TRBV7-2 and TRBJ2-5, is as follows: GAGVSQSPSNKVTEKGKDVELRCDPISGHTALYWYRQSLGQGLEFLIYFQGNSAPDKSGLPSDRFSAERTGGSVSTLTIQRTQQEDSAVYLCASSLVVFQGRWETQYFGPGTRLLVL.

This chain uses TRBV7-2 with TRBJ2-4, with TRBD1 identical over 12 bases. The V and J ends lost 5 bases and 5 bases, in that order; junction bases with no gene match: 10. The CDR3 is made up of 17 amino acids. Germline lookup yields CDR1 SGHTA and CDR2 FQGNSA. CDR3 loop: CASSGRDRGRVENIQYF. The CDR3 DNA reads as TGTGCCAGCAGCGGCCGGGACAGGGGGCGCGTGGAAAACATTCAGTACTTC.

This clone was detected once. The genes are TRBV11-2 and TRBJ2-7; TRBD2 is a possible D gene (5 bases). The CDR3 runs to 16 residues. The V end lost 0 bases, the J end lost 6 bases, and 18 bases lay between the germline ends. CDR1 and CDR2 (germline): SGHAT, FQNNGV. The CDR3 bases are TGTGCCAGCAGCTTAGATAGTGGACCCGGAGGTGTCGAGCAGTACTTC. Its protein is CASSLDSGPGGVEQYF.

Note on this clone: At one of its ends the junction is not consistent with the germline gene, which may arise from a read error. The chain is built from TRBV7-2 and TRBJ2-6; D unresolved. Germline V gives CDR1 SGHTA, CDR2 FQGNSA. This CDR3 is built from 14 residues. DNA for the CDR3: TGTGCCAGCAGTTTAGACTGGGGGGCCAACGTCCTGACTTTC. This translates into CASSLDWGANVLTF.

There are many counts of this clone. The DNA is omitted, as the CDR3 cannot be located on it reliably, and the CDR3 follows TCRdb's listing. The J gene is TRBJ2-3, the V gene TRBV5-1; TRBD1, the D gene given by the table, was not confirmed from the DNA. The CDR3 adds up to 15 amino acids, both ends counted. CDR1 is SGHRS and CDR2 is YFSETQ in the germline V gene. This chain's CDR3 is CASSLADFGPDTQYF.